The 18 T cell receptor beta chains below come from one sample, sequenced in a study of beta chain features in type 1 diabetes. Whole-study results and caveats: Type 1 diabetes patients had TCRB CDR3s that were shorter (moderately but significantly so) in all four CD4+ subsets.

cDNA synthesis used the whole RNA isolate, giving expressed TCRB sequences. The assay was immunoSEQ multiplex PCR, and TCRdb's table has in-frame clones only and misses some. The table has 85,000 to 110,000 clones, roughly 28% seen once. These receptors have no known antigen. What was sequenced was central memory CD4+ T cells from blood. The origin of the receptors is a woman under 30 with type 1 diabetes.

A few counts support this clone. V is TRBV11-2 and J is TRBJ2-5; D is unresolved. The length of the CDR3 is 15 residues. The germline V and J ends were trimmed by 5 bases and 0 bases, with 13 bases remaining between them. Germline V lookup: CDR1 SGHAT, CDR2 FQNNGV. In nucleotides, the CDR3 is TGTGCCAGCAGCAAAGGCGGCAGCAACCAAGAGACCCAGTACTTC. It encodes CASSKGGSNQETQYF.

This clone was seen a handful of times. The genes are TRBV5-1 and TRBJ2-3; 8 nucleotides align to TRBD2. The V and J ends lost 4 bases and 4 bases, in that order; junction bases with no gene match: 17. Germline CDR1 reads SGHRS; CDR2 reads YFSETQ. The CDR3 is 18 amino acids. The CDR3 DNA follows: TGCGCCAGCAGCCCCGGGGCGGGTAGCGGGACCCGGGCAGATACGCAGTATTTT. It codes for CASSPGAGSGTRADTQYF.

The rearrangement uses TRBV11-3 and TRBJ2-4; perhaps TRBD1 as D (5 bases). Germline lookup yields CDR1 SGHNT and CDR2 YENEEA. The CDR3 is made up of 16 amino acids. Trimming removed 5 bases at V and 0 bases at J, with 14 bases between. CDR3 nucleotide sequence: TGTGCCAGCAGCCCAGGGATGGGGCTAGCCAAAAACATTCAGTACTTC. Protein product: CASSPGMGLAKNIQYF.

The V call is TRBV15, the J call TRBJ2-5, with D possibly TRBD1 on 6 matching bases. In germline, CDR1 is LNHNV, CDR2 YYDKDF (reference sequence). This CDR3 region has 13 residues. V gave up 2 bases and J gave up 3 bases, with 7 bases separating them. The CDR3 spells CATSRSGEETQYF. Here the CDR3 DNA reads TGTGCCACCAGCAGATCAGGGGAAGAGACCCAGTACTTC.

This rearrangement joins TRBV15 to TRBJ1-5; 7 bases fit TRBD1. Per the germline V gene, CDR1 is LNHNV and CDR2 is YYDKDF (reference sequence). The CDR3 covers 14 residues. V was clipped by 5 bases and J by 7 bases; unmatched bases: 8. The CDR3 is CATSGTGARQPQHF. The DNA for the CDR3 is TGTGCCACCAGCGGAACAGGGGCACGGCAGCCCCAGCATTTT.

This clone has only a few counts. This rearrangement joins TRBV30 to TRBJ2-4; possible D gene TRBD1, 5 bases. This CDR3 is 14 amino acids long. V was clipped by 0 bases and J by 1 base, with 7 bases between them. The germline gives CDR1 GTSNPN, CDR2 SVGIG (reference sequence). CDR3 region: CAWSVDSAKNIQYF. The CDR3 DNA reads TGTGCCTGGAGTGTCGACAGTGCCAAAAACATTCAGTACTTC. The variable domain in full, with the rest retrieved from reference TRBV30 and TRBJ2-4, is SQTIHQWPATLVQPVGSPLSLECTVEGTSNPNLYWYRQAAGRGLQLLFYSVGIGQISSEVPQNLSASRPQDRQFILSSKKLLLSDSGFYLCAWSVDSAKNIQYFGAGTRLSVL.

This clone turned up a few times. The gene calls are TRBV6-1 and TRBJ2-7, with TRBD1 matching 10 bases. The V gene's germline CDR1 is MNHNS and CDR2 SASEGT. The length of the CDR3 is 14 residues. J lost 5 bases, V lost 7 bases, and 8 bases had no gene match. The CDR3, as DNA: TGTGCCAGCAACGTCCCGGGACAGGGGCACGAGCAGTACTTC. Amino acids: CASNVPGQGHEQYF.

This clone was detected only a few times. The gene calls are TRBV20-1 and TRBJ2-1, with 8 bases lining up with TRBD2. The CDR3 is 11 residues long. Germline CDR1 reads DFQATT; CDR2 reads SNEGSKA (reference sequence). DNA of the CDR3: TGCAGAGCGGGAGTGGGGGCTGAGCAGTTCTTC. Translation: CRAGVGAEQFF.

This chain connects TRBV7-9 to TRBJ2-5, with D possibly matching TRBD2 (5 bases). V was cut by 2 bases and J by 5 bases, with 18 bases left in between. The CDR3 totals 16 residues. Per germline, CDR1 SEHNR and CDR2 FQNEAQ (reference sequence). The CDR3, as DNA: TGTGCCAGCAGCTTAAGTGAGGGATTGGGCCCGGAGACCCAGTACTTC. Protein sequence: CASSLSEGLGPETQYF.

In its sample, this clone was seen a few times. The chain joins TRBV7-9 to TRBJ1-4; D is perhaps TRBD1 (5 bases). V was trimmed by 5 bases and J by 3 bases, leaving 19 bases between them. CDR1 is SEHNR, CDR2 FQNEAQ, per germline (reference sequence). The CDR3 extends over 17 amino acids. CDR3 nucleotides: TGTGCCAGCAGCCGAAACGCGGGGGAAGGGGCTAATGAAAAACTGTTTTTT. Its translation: CASSRNAGEGANEKLFF.

CDR3 protein: CASSLVGSNQPQHF. The CDR3, as DNA: TGTGCCAGCAGCTTAGTGGGCAGCAATCAGCCCCAGCATTTT. J is TRBJ1-5 and V is TRBV7-2, with D unresolved. This CDR3 spans 14 amino acids. The germline V gene has CDR1 SGHTA and CDR2 FQGNSA. Trimming removed 1 base from V and 1 base from J, with 5 bases in between. The whole variable domain, remainder taken from reference TRBV7-2 and TRBJ1-5, is GAGVSQSPSNKVTEKGKDVELRCDPISGHTALYWYRQSLGQGLEFLIYFQGNSAPDKSGLPSDRFSAERTGGSVSTLTIQRTQQEDSAVYLCASSLVGSNQPQHFGDGTRLSIL.

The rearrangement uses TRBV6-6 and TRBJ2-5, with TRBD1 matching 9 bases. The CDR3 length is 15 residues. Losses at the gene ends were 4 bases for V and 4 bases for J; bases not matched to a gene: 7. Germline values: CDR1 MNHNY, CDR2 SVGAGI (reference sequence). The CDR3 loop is CASSSTRQGGETQYF. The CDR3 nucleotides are TGTGCCAGCAGTTCCACTCGACAGGGGGGAGAGACCCAGTACTTC.

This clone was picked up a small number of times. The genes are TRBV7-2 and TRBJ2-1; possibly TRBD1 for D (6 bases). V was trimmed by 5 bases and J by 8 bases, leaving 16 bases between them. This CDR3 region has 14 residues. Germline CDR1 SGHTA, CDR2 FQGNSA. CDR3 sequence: CASSRPAGGDEQFF. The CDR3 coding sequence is TGTGCCAGCAGCCGCCCCGCTGGGGGCGATGAGCAGTTCTTC.

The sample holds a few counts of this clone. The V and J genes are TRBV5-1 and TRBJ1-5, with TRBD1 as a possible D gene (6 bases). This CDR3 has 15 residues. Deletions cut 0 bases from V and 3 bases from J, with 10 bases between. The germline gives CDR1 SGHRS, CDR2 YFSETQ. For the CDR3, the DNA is TGCGCCAGCAGCTTGGAGGACAGCCTCAATCAGCCCCAGCATTTT. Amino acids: CASSLEDSLNQPQHF.

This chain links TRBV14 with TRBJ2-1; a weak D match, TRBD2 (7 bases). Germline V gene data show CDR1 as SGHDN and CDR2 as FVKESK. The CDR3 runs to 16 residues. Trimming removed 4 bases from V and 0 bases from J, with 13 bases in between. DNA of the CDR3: TGTGCCAGCAGCCCACAGGGCGGGAGCTCCTACAATGAGCAGTTCTTC. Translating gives CASSPQGGSSYNEQFF.

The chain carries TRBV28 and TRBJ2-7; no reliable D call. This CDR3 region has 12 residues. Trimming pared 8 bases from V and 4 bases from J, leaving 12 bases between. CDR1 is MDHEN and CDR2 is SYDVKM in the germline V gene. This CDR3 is CASAPRLYEQYF. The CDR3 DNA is TGTGCCAGCGCCCCTAGACTGTACGAGCAGTACTTC.

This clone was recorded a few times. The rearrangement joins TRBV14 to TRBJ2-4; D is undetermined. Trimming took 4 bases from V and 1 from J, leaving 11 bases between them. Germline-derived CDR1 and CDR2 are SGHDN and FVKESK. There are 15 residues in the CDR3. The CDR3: CASSPRALAKNIQYF. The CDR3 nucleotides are TGTGCCAGCAGCCCCCGAGCCTTGGCCAAAAACATTCAGTACTTC.

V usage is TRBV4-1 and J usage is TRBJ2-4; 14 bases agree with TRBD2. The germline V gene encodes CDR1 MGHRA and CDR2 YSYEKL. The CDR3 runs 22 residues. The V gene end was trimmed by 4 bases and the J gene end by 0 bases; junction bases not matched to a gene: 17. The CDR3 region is CASSPVGGLAGEGTGAKNIQYF. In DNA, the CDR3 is TGCGCCAGCAGCCCAGTGGGGGGACTAGCGGGAGAAGGGACCGGAGCCAAAAACATTCAGTACTTC.